The TCR delta chain described here comes from a study of gamma-delta chains in newborns, infants, children. Looking at the study overall: Innate gammadelta T cells reportedly expand polyclonally right after birth, driven by microbial exposure, per the title.

TCRdb reprocessed the reads through CATT. Here the sample spans several thousand delta-chain clones, approximately 44% being singletons. The germline CDR1 and CDR2 sequences are TSWWSYY and QGS. Losses at the gene ends were 1 base for V and 1 base for J; bases not matched to a gene: 11. The CDR3 sequence is 19 residues long. The receptor was derived from a child who was a newborn, infant or young child, either healthy, febrile or measles-vaccinated (not recorded which). The starting material was blood, obtained at week 6. The chain joins TRDV1 to TRDJ1, with 11 bases aligning to TRDD3. The CDR3, as DNA: TGTGCTCTTGGGGAACGAATGCGGCGCCTGGGGGATACCACCGATAAACTCATCTTT. Translated: CALGERMRRLGDTTDKLIF.